Listed here are 23 T cell receptor beta chains from one sample, sequenced in a study of OX40 agonist ivuxolimab in advanced cancers. Some clones are missing from TCRdb's copy, which holds only in-frame ones; the method was immunoSEQ multiplex PCR. The sample lists tens of thousands of clones, roughly 91% occurring once. The material sequenced was CD4+ or CD8+ T cells sorted from blood, taken in a trial of the OX40 agonist ivuxolimab. These receptors all come from an adult with an advanced solid tumor such as melanoma, head and neck, liver or kidney cancer.

The V call is TRBV6-5, the J call TRBJ2-5; D remains unclear. Trimming removed 0 bases from V and 1 base from J, with 12 bases in between. The CDR3 is 16 amino acids. From germline, CDR1 is MNHEY and CDR2 SVGAGI. The CDR3 is CASSYSAGRSQETQYF. For the CDR3, the DNA is TGTGCCAGCAGTTACTCGGCAGGACGATCCCAAGAGACCCAGTACTTC.

V usage is TRBV5-1 and J usage is TRBJ2-7; D tentatively fits TRBD1 or TRBD2 (5 bases each). Trimming cost V 0 bases and J 0 bases, with 13 bases left between them. Germline CDR1 reads SGHRS; CDR2 reads YFSETQ. CDR3 length: 16 residues. CDR3 nucleotide sequence: TGCGCCAGCAGCTTGGATAGGGGACCGAGCTCCTACGAGCAGTACTTC. Amino acid sequence: CASSLDRGPSSYEQYF.

The rearrangement links TRBV21-1 to TRBJ2-1; the D call in the table, TRBD1, was not verified against the DNA. TRBV21-1 is a known pseudogene. The CDR3 is made up of 13 amino acids. CDR3: CASSKQGAGEQFF. In DNA, the CDR3 is TGTGCCAGCAGCAAACAGGGGGCGGGGGAGCAGTTCTTC.

This clone appeared once. This chain connects TRBV28 to TRBJ1-2; D is undetermined. The CDR3 has 12 residues. Germline lookup yields CDR1 MDHEN and CDR2 SYDVKM. The V end lost 6 bases, the J end lost 5 bases, and 10 bases lay between the germline ends. The CDR3: CASSPWAYGYTF. CDR3 coding DNA: TGTGCCAGCAGCCCGTGGGCTTATGGCTACACCTTC.

J is TRBJ2-6 and V is TRBV15; maybe TRBD1 (5 bases). Germline lookup yields CDR1 LNHNV and CDR2 YYDKDF (reference sequence). This CDR3 contains 15 residues. Trimming removed 1 base from V and 2 bases from J, with 6 bases in between. The DNA for the CDR3 is TGTGCCACCAGCAGAGGACAGACTGGGGCCAACGTCCTGACTTTC. Its protein product is CATSRGQTGANVLTF. Combining the CDR3 with reference TRBV15 and TRBJ2-6 gives the whole variable domain DAMVIQNPRYQVTQFGKPVTLSCSQTLNHNVMYWYQQKSSQAPKLLFHYYDKDFNNEADTPDNFQSRRPNTSFCFLDIRSPGLGDTAMYLCATSRGQTGANVLTFGAGSRLTVL.

The chain has TRBV19 and TRBJ1-5; D remains ambiguous. This CDR3 has 13 amino acids. Germline V lookup: CDR1 LNHDA, CDR2 SQIVND (reference sequence). Trimming took 4 bases from V and 4 from J, leaving 8 bases between them. The CDR3 is CASSSRRNQPQHF. In DNA, the CDR3 is TGTGCCAGTAGTAGCCGCCGGAATCAGCCCCAGCATTTT.

This chain's CDR3 is CASSLGWETQYF. The CDR3, as DNA: TGCGCCAGCAGCTTGGGGTGGGAGACCCAGTACTTC. The J gene is TRBJ2-5, the V gene TRBV5-1; no definite D call. V was clipped by 0 bases and J by 5 bases, with 5 bases between them. Germline CDR1 SGHRS, CDR2 YFSETQ. The CDR3 is made up of 12 amino acids. The full variable domain, rest sourced from reference TRBV5-1 and TRBJ2-5, is KAGVTQTPRYLIKTRGQQVTLSCSPISGHRSVSWYQQTPGQGLQFLFEYFSETQRNKGNFPGRFSGRQFSNSRSEMNVSTLELGDSALYLCASSLGWETQYFGPGTRLLVL.

The chain links TRBV10-2 to TRBJ1-5; TRBD1 agrees at 8 bases. The CDR3 extends over 14 amino acids. The germline V gene encodes CDR1 WSHSY and CDR2 SAAADI. With 4 bases clipped from V and 4 bases from J, the junction kept 3 bases outside the gene matches. CDR3 DNA sequence: TGCGCCAGCAGTGCACAGGGGGTGAATCAGCCCCAGCATTTT. Encoded protein: CASSAQGVNQPQHF.

The chain carries TRBV5-6 and TRBJ1-3, with 7 nucleotides matching TRBD1. Germline V lookup: CDR1 SGHDT, CDR2 YYEEEE. CDR3 length: 14 residues. Trimming removed 1 base from V and 3 bases from J; junction bases left unmatched: 1. CDR3 nucleotides: TGTGCCAGCAGCTTGCGGGACAGTGGAAACACCATATATTTT. Translating it yields CASSLRDSGNTIYF.

The rearrangement uses TRBV28 and TRBJ2-7; D call uncertain. The ends were cut back, 3 bases at V and 0 bases at J, with 9 bases in the middle. Germline CDR1 reads MDHEN; CDR2 reads SYDVKM. CDR3 length: 14 residues. CDR3 in DNA: TGTGCCAGCAGTTTGCCCGGGCCCTCCTACGAGCAGTACTTC. Protein product: CASSLPGPSYEQYF.

This chain connects TRBV7-2 to TRBJ2-1, with D unclear. Trimming removed 3 bases at V and 5 bases at J, with 8 bases between. Germline CDR1 is SGHTA and CDR2 is FQGNSA. The CDR3 runs 13 residues. The CDR3 spells CASSLIYNNEQFF. The CDR3 nucleotides read TGTGCCAGCAGCTTGATTTATAACAATGAGCAGTTCTTC.

This clone was seen only a few times. This chain joins TRBV11-2 and TRBJ2-3; D gene uncertain. This CDR3 has 15 residues. Germline V lookup: CDR1 SGHAT, CDR2 FQNNGV. Trimming removed 0 bases from V and 0 bases from J, with 7 bases in between. The CDR3, as DNA: TGTGCCAGCAGCTTAGATCCGGATAGCACAGATACGCAGTATTTT. It translates to CASSLDPDSTDTQYF.

This rearrangement joins TRBV30 to TRBJ1-3; D remains ambiguous. Germline loops: CDR1 GTSNPN, CDR2 SVGIG (reference sequence). The CDR3 loop spans 13 amino acids. V gave up 3 bases and J gave up 0 bases, with 6 bases separating them. The CDR3 DNA sequence: TGTGCCTGGAGACTGAGCTCTGGAAACACCATATATTTT. It yields the protein CAWRLSSGNTIYF.

V is TRBV19 and J is TRBJ1-2, with D possibly being TRBD1 (5 bases). This CDR3 region has 15 residues. The V and J ends lost 6 bases and 1 base respectively, with 15 bases between them. Looked up from germline, CDR1 is LNHDA and CDR2 is SQIVND (reference sequence). The CDR3 region has the DNA TGTGCCAGTAGATCTCGGAGGGGAGATAACTATGGCTACACCTTC. Protein product: CASRSRRGDNYGYTF.

This chain uses TRBV7-9 with TRBJ1-4, with 7 positions matching TRBD1. The CDR3 has 16 residues. Germline loops: CDR1 SEHNR, CDR2 FQNEAQ (reference sequence). Trimming removed 5 bases from V and 5 bases from J; junction bases left unmatched: 11. CDR3 bases: TGTGCCAGCAGCCACAATAGGGACAGAAGGAATGAAAAACTGTTTTTT. This codes for CASSHNRDRRNEKLFF. The whole variable domain, remainder taken from reference TRBV7-9 and TRBJ1-4, is DTGVSQNPRHKITKRGQNVTFRCDPISEHNRLYWYRQTLGQGPEFLTYFQNEAQLEKSRLLSDRFSAERPKGSFSTLEIQRTEQGDSAMYLCASSHNRDRRNEKLFFGSGTQLSVL.

This chain connects TRBV5-1 to TRBJ2-7; D is possibly TRBD2 (5 bases). This CDR3 has 15 amino acids. In germline, CDR1 is SGHRS, CDR2 YFSETQ. V was pared by 4 bases and J by 0 bases, with 14 bases between. The CDR3 loop is CASSPTGISSYEQYF. In nucleotides, the CDR3 is TGCGCCAGCAGCCCGACGGGGATAAGCTCCTACGAGCAGTACTTC. Using reference TRBV5-1 and TRBJ2-7 for the parts outside the CDR3, the full variable domain is KAGVTQTPRYLIKTRGQQVTLSCSPISGHRSVSWYQQTPGQGLQFLFEYFSETQRNKGNFPGRFSGRQFSNSRSEMNVSTLELGDSALYLCASSPTGISSYEQYFGPGTRLTVT.

This clone was counted a few times. The CDR3 DNA follows: TGCGCCAGCAGCGTACAGGGGATCGGCACCGGGGAGCTGTTTTTT. This translates into CASSVQGIGTGELFF. The genes are TRBV5-1 and TRBJ2-2; 7 positions match TRBD1. Trimming took 4 bases from V and 4 from J; bases not matched to a gene: 7. Germline CDR1 SGHRS, CDR2 YFSETQ. The CDR3 is 15 residues long.

The chain carries TRBV6-5 and TRBJ2-7; TRBD2 matches at 8 bases. This CDR3 is 14 amino acids long. V gave up 6 bases and J gave up 2 bases; unmatched junction bases: 6. Germline V lookup: CDR1 MNHEY, CDR2 SVGAGI. The CDR3, as DNA: TGTGCCAGCAGAGAAGGACTAGCTACCTACGAGCAGTACTTC. Protein sequence: CASREGLATYEQYF.

This chain links TRBV20-1 with TRBJ2-7; D unclear. Trimming took 0 bases from V and 7 from J, leaving 7 bases between them. The CDR3 consists of 11 residues. CDR1 is DFQATT, CDR2 SNEGSKA, per germline (reference sequence). This CDR3 is CSARDMGEQYF. CDR3 coding DNA: TGCAGTGCTAGAGACATGGGGGAGCAGTACTTC.

The rearrangement joins TRBV7-6 to TRBJ2-1; D unresolved. The CDR3 length is 14 residues. The germline V gene encodes CDR1 SGHVS and CDR2 FNYEAQ. Between the trimmed V and J ends, which lost 5 bases and 6 bases, there was a span of 14 bases. DNA for the CDR3: TGTGCCAGCAGCGACCTACTCGGGTTCAATGAGCAGTTCTTC. It yields the protein CASSDLLGFNEQFF.

This chain uses TRBV20-1 with TRBJ2-1; D gene unclear. CDR1 is DFQATT and CDR2 is SNEGSKA in the germline V gene (reference sequence). The CDR3 is 10 amino acids. V was clipped by 5 bases and J by 7 bases, with 6 bases between them. DNA for the CDR3: TGCAGTGCTGTACGAAATGAGCAGTTCTTC. This translates into CSAVRNEQFF.

The J gene is TRBJ2-3, the V gene TRBV7-9; TRBD1 agrees at 7 bases. V lost 5 bases, J lost 6 bases, and 5 bases stayed unmatched. CDR3 length: 13 amino acids. Germline values: CDR1 SEHNR, CDR2 FQNEAQ (reference sequence). The CDR3: CASSNRQGDTQYF. The CDR3 nucleotides are TGTGCCAGCAGCAACAGACAGGGCGATACGCAGTATTTT.

This sequence joins TRBV7-2 and TRBJ2-7; tentative D call: TRBD2 (6 bases). Trimming took off 6 bases at V and 3 bases at J, with 15 bases between the two ends. In germline, CDR1 is SGHTA, CDR2 FQGNSA. The CDR3 loop spans 14 amino acids. In DNA form, the CDR3 reads TGTGCCAGCAGTAGTACTACCGGGGGCTACGAGCAGTACTTC. Translated, it gives CASSSTTGGYEQYF.